This TCR beta chain was observed in a study of Graves' ophthalmopathy and Graves' hyperthyroidism. TCR beta CDR3 amplification used RNA transcripts. A first-round RT-PCR used HTBI primers, followed by a second-round multiplex PCR. TCRdb analysed the multiplex PCR reads with MiXCR anew, one entry per CDR3 protein. The table shows hundreds of thousands of distinct CDR3 sequences, with under 25% occurring only once. Approximately 10 ml of fresh blood yielded the PBMCs by density gradient. This clonotype occurred many times. Trimming at V came to 3 bases and at J to 1 base, leaving 6 bases not matched to a gene. Germline lookup yields CDR1 MNHNS and CDR2 SASEGT. This CDR3 has 17 residues.

The sequencing input was peripheral blood. The receptor comes from a woman between 18 and 29 years old with stable Graves' hyperthyroidism. V usage is TRBV6-1 and J usage is TRBJ2-4; TRBD1 matches at 10 bases. The CDR3 region has the DNA TGTGCCAGCAGTGAGGGGACAGGGGTCTACGCCAAAAACATTCAGTACTTC. Its translation is CASSEGTGVYAKNIQYF.